Below are 6 T cell receptor beta chains sequenced from a single sample in a study of CD8 T cells in Susac syndrome. An input of about 0.45 to 1 ug of RNA was subjected to reverse transcription using random hexamers. TCRdb called the immunoSEQ multiplex PCR reads again in MiXCR, with one record for every CDR3 protein. The sample shows about 200,000 distinct CDR3 sequences, 92% of them seen only once. Sequenced: CD8+ T cells from PBMCs. These receptors originate from a human donor with multiple sclerosis.

The chain recombines TRBV12-3 or TRBV12-4 with TRBJ2-7; maybe TRBD2 (6 bases). The CDR3 length is 15 residues. Trimming cost V 6 bases and J 1 base, with 16 bases left between them. In DNA, the CDR3 is TGTGCCAGCAGATACTCCGGGACTCAATCCTACGAGCAGTACTTC. Its translation: CASRYSGTQSYEQYF.

The count of this clonotype is one. CDR3 nucleotide sequence: TGTGCCAGCAGTCACCGACCTGATGAGCAGTTCTTC. Translated, it gives CASSHRPDEQFF. The chain employs TRBV6-6 and TRBJ2-1; D is unresolved. Germline assignment: CDR1 MNHNY and CDR2 SVGAGI (reference sequence). This CDR3 comprises 12 residues. Deletions cut 5 bases from V and 8 bases from J, with 10 bases between.

In nucleotides, the CDR3 is TGTGCCTGGTCGGACTATGGCTACACCTTC. It encodes CAWSDYGYTF. This chain joins TRBV30 and TRBJ1-2; D not certain. CDR3 length: 10 residues. In germline, CDR1 is GTSNPN, CDR2 SVGIG (reference sequence). V lost 5 bases, J lost 3 bases, and 4 bases lay in between.

The rearrangement joins TRBV7-9 to TRBJ2-3; D is perhaps TRBD2 (5 bases). This CDR3 is 14 amino acids long. The V gene's germline CDR1 is SEHNR and CDR2 FQNEAQ (reference sequence). The ends were cut back, 5 bases at V and 4 bases at J, with 13 bases in the middle. The CDR3 reads CASSPPGSADTQYF. CDR3 coding DNA: TGTGCCAGCAGCCCCCCTGGGAGCGCAGATACGCAGTATTTT.

This clonotype showed up just a few times. The rearrangement uses TRBV7-8 and TRBJ2-2; no definite D call. CDR3 size: 15 residues. Trimming stripped 0 bases from V and 5 bases from J, with 10 bases between. The germline gives CDR1 SGHVS, CDR2 FQNEAQ. This CDR3 is CASSLAQMGTGELFF. DNA of the CDR3: TGTGCCAGCAGCTTAGCGCAGATGGGGACCGGGGAGCTGTTTTTT.

The rearrangement uses TRBV13 and TRBJ2-1, with 7 bases that match TRBD2. This CDR3 is built from 15 residues. CDR1 and CDR2 from the germline V gene are PRHDT and FYEKMQ (reference sequence). Trimming took 1 base from V and 5 from J; bases not matched to a gene: 5. CDR3 amino acids: CASSLAGGEHNEQFF. The CDR3 nucleotides read TGTGCCAGCAGCTTAGCGGGGGGTGAACACAATGAGCAGTTCTTC.